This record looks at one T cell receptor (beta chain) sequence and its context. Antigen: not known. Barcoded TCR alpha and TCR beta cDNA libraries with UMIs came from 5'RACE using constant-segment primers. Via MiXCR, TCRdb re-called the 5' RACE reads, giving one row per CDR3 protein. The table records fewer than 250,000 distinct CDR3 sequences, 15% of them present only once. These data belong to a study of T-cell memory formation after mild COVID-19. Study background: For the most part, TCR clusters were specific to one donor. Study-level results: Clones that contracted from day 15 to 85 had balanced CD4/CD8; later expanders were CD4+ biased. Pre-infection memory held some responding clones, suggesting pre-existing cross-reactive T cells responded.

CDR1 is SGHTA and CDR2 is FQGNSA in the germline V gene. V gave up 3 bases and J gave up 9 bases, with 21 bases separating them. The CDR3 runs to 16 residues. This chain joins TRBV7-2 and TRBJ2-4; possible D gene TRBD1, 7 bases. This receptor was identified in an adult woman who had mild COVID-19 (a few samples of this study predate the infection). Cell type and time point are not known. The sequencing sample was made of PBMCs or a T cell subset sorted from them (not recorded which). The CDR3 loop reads CASSFGGGAVIGIQYF. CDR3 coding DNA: TGTGCCAGCAGCTTCGGAGGGGGCGCGGTAATCGGCATTCAGTACTTC.